The entry below gives a single TCR beta chain sequence along with its context. Its antigen is still unknown. The record has no base qualities; no much larger clone is one base away. These data come from a study of T cell clonotyping in hematopoietic cell transplantation (dated by TCRdb to about 2021). The study in broad terms: Recipient samples taken before transplant were obtained following cytoreduction. In the study, over a hundred blood samples were gathered from roughly 33 consecutive transplant recipients and their related donors. Patient recruitment ran from 2015 to early 2017, and follow-up continued until September 2020 or death. Study-wide conclusions, independent of this receptor: The sample size was limited and the cells went unsorted, which meant the CD4 and CD8 repertoire contributions could not be told apart. Overlap with donor repertoires was found for only a small fraction of recipient repertoires, with over 95% found to appear de novo at the given depth. Broader posttransplant TCR repertoire diversity was predicted by donor and pretransplant recipient Inverse Simpson Index values. After transplant, TCR diversity in recipients dropped, and pathologically expanded clonotypes increased progressively from day 30 to day 180.

What the time point label conveys for this sample: recipient sample about 28 days before transplant, after cytoreduction. Blood from recipients was drawn roughly 28 days before transplant, then again at days 30, 100 and 180 after transplant. Nuclei Lysis Solution was used to extract genomic DNA from fresh or cryopreserved unfractionated peripheral blood mononuclear cells. With the immunoSEQ assay, which is a bias-controlled multiplex PCR relying on V- and J-specific primers, TCR beta CDR3 regions were amplified from genomic DNA. In a second PCR step, a proprietary barcode and Illumina adapter sequences were attached to the CDR3 amplicons. An Illumina MiSeq instrument was used to sequence the CDR3 libraries. Under the source paper's analysis protocol: Export and quality control were handled in immunoSEQ Analyzer 3.0, while downstream analyses relied on R Bioconductor and Immunarch. Only productive rearrangements in the normalized downsampled data set went into calculating the repertoire metrics. Clonotypes larger than 5 templates in the normalized cohort were defined as pathologically expanded. The Inverse Simpson Index served as the measure of repertoire diversity. CMV-specificity analyses were carried out on the non-normalized data set to capture all clonotypes. TCRdb holds this immuneACCESS table with in-frame rearrangements only. Some clones are missing; in checked studies, unresolved V genes explain under half, and the rest has no known cause. From that table come the V and J calls and clone size; the DNA was used to work out D and trimming. For this sample the table gives some 29,000 clones, of which 65% to 80% were detected only once. Together, the top ten hold less than 7% of the sample.

This TCR was recovered from a woman aged 30 to 39 with chronic myeloid leukemia. Some clones in this sample may be carry-over from other donors' samples. The sample in question was peripheral blood mononuclear cells, obtained before stem cell transplant.

The bases are TGTGCCAGTAGTCCCCGGGCCTCGTATAATTCACCCCTCCACTTT. It codes for CASSPRASYNSPLHF. The sequence is built from TRBV19 and TRBJ1-6; no D gene call is confident. The CDR3 starts with the cysteine, ends with the phenylalanine, and has 15 residues. Of all the DNA, just the CDR3 is kept, 45 bases in frame from base 1. From a lookup of the germline V gene (reference sequence), CDR1 and CDR2 are LNHDA and SQIVND. V and J are truncated by 5 bases and 4 bases respectively, leaving an intervening sequence of 12 bases.